The next 27 T cell receptor beta chains were all read from a single sample in a study of monozygotic twins with inflammatory bowel disease. One entry per CDR3 protein, without DNA, is what TCRdb gives after re-calling the 5' RACE reads. This listing includes tens of thousands of distinct CDR3 sequences. The source material was blood. These receptors originate from a human donor with ulcerative colitis or Crohn's disease, or a healthy co-twin of an affected twin (not recorded which).

This chain joins TRBV10-2 and TRBJ1-5; TCRdb designates TRBD1, a call that cannot be tested without DNA. The CDR3 length is 15 residues. Germline V lookup: CDR1 WSHSY, CDR2 SAAADI. The CDR3 loop reads CASSESGQESQPQHF.

The rearrangement links TRBV18 to TRBJ1-5; no DNA is available, so the TRBD1 call from TCRdb remains unchecked. The germline V gene has CDR1 KGHSH and CDR2 LQKENI. The length of the CDR3 is 15 residues. The CDR3 sequence is CASSPDRGGNQPQHF.

The genes are TRBV5-4 and TRBJ2-3. The CDR3 loop spans 11 amino acids. Germline V gene sequence: CDR1 SGHNT, CDR2 YYREEE (reference sequence). The CDR3 sequence: CASSLQDTQYF.

The chain has TRBV7-8 and TRBJ2-2; TCRdb proposes TRBD1, but this gene call is untestable without DNA. Per the germline V gene, CDR1 is SGHVS and CDR2 is FQNEAQ. The CDR3 runs 16 residues. The CDR3 loop reads CASSLGRGLDTGELFF.

The rearrangement uses TRBV7-9 and TRBJ2-3; TCRdb returns TRBD2, unconfirmable since there is no DNA. This CDR3 comprises 14 residues. CDR1 is SEHNR and CDR2 is FQNEAQ in the germline V gene (reference sequence). CDR3 amino acids: CASSTSGGWDTQYF.

The V gene is TRBV11-2, the J gene TRBJ1-4; TCRdb calls TRBD1, which cannot be checked without DNA. This CDR3 contains 18 residues. Germline V gives CDR1 SGHAT, CDR2 FQNNGV. The CDR3 region is CASSPGRGRRATNEKLFF.

The V gene is TRBV6-1, the J gene TRBJ1-5; with no DNA, the TCRdb D assignment of TRBD1 cannot be verified. The CDR3 runs 15 residues. CDR1 is MNHNS, CDR2 SASEGT, per germline. The CDR3 here is CASRGDPGGAQPQHF.

The chain couples TRBV12-3 or TRBV12-4 to TRBJ1-3. This CDR3 spans 14 amino acids. CDR3 loop: CASSLGHSGNTIYF.

V and J are TRBV6-1 and TRBJ1-2; lacking DNA, the TRBD1 call made by TCRdb goes unchecked. Germline V gene lookup returns CDR1 MNHNS and CDR2 SASEGT. This CDR3 has 15 amino acids. The CDR3 loop is CASSRPGVGNYGYTF.

The chain carries TRBV5-1 and TRBJ1-3; TCRdb lists TRBD1, though no DNA is available to test this call. CDR1 and CDR2 from the germline V gene are SGHRS and YFSETQ. The CDR3 extends over 16 amino acids. The chain's CDR3 is CASSLGVGEAGNTIYF.

The chain links TRBV14 to TRBJ1-3. The V gene's germline CDR1 is SGHDN and CDR2 FVKESK. The CDR3 runs 14 residues. The CDR3 region is CTSSRAGSGNTIYF.

This chain connects TRBV5-1 to TRBJ1-1. This CDR3 spans 15 amino acids. The germline gives CDR1 SGHRS, CDR2 YFSETQ. CDR3 residues: CASSLLTAAGTEAFF.

The V and J genes are TRBV3-1 and TRBJ2-7; TCRdb's D call, TRBD2, is unchecked because there is no DNA. From germline, CDR1 is LGHDT and CDR2 YNNKEL (reference sequence). CDR3 length equals 14 residues. The CDR3 region is CASSQGRDPYEQYF.

The rearrangement uses TRBV14 and TRBJ2-4; TCRdb returns TRBD1, unconfirmable since there is no DNA. Germline loops: CDR1 SGHDN, CDR2 FVKESK. This CDR3 is built from 13 residues. The CDR3 loop reads CASSTRTGNIQYF.

V and J are TRBV4-2 and TRBJ2-6. The length of the CDR3 is 15 residues. Per the germline V gene, CDR1 is LGHNA and CDR2 is YNFKEQ. The CDR3 sequence: CASSQGRSGANVLTF.

The V and J genes are TRBV10-3 and TRBJ2-3; the TCRdb call, TRBD2, lacks DNA for checking. Germline V gene data show CDR1 as ENHRY and CDR2 as SYGVKD. CDR3 size: 14 residues. CDR3: CAIRPSGGADTQYF.

This chain joins TRBV7-9 and TRBJ1-1. CDR3 size: 14 residues. The V gene's germline CDR1 is SEHNR and CDR2 FQNEAQ (reference sequence). The CDR3 reads CASSLAPQNTEAFF.

The chain carries TRBV2 and TRBJ2-7. This CDR3 is built from 13 residues. Per germline, CDR1 SNHLY and CDR2 FYNNEI. Here the CDR3 reads CASETPDTYEQYF.

The chain links TRBV12-3 or TRBV12-4 to TRBJ1-2; as DNA is missing, the TRBD1 call by TCRdb cannot be tested. The CDR3 has 13 residues. This CDR3 is CASSLRDTGGYTF.

The rearrangement links TRBV7-3 to TRBJ2-2; with no DNA, the TCRdb D assignment of TRBD2 cannot be verified. Germline V CDR1 and CDR2: SGHTA, FQGTGA. This CDR3 has 15 residues. The CDR3 region is CASSSSSGGGGELFF. The complete variable domain, with remaining parts taken from reference TRBV7-3 and TRBJ2-2, reads GAGVSQTPSNKVTEKGKYVELRCDPISGHTALYWYRQSLGQGPEFLIYFQGTGAADDSGLPNDRFFAVRPEGSVSTLKIQRTERGDSAVYLCASSSSSGGGGELFFGEGSRLTVL.

This chain uses TRBV5-1 with TRBJ2-7. Germline CDR1 and CDR2: SGHRS and YFSETQ. This CDR3 is built from 11 residues. Here the CDR3 reads CASGEAHEQYF.

The V and J genes are TRBV6-2 or TRBV6-3 and TRBJ2-4. The germline V gene encodes CDR1 MNHEY and CDR2 SVGEGT. CDR3 size: 13 residues. CDR3 sequence: CASRGLAENIQYF.

The chain links TRBV20-1 to TRBJ2-3. CDR3 length equals 15 residues. The germline gives CDR1 DFQATT, CDR2 SNEGSKA (reference sequence). The CDR3 here is CSARDAQAGTDTQYF.

The gene calls are TRBV19 and TRBJ2-1; TCRdb lists TRBD2, though no DNA is available to test this call. The CDR3 has 14 amino acids. Germline assignment: CDR1 LNHDA and CDR2 SQIVND (reference sequence). The CDR3 spells CASSMAGTYNEQFF.

V and J are TRBV3-1 and TRBJ1-2; the D call of TRBD1 rests on TCRdb alone, since no DNA is present to check it. The V gene's germline CDR1 is LGHDT and CDR2 YNNKEL (reference sequence). The CDR3 totals 14 residues. The chain's CDR3 is CASSFRTGGYGYTF. The full variable domain, rest sourced from reference TRBV3-1 and TRBJ1-2, is DTAVSQTPKYLVTQMGNDKSIKCEQNLGHDTMYWYKQDSKKFLKIMFSYNNKELIINETVPNRFSPKSPDKAHLNLHINSLELGDSAVYFCASSFRTGGYGYTFGSGTRLTVV.

The rearrangement uses TRBV18 and TRBJ2-2. CDR3 size: 14 residues. Germline lookup yields CDR1 KGHSH and CDR2 LQKENI. This CDR3 is CASSRPIGIGELFF.

The chain links TRBV7-9 to TRBJ1-1; TCRdb picks TRBD1, but there is no DNA to check that call. Per the germline V gene, CDR1 is SEHNR and CDR2 is FQNEAQ (reference sequence). CDR3 size: 15 residues. This CDR3 is CASRTTRGKNTEAFF. Together with reference TRBV7-9 and TRBJ1-1, the CDR3 gives the full variable domain: DTGVSQNPRHKITKRGQNVTFRCDPISEHNRLYWYRQTLGQGPEFLTYFQNEAQLEKSRLLSDRFSAERPKGSFSTLEIQRTEQGDSAMYLCASRTTRGKNTEAFFGQGTRLTVV.